The rows below give T cell receptor beta chains drawn from one sample of a study of T-cell memory formation after mild COVID-19. TCRdb processed the 5' RACE reads anew with MiXCR; each CDR3 protein has one entry. Altogether more than 250,000 distinct CDR3 sequences are present, around 16% being singletons, with the ten largest covering roughly 24%. The sample comprised PBMCs or a T cell subset sorted from them (not recorded which). These receptors were collected from a young man who had mild COVID-19 (a few samples of this study predate the infection). Cell type and time point are not known. The CDR3 runs from the conserved cysteine through the conserved F or W. The order of the fields is CDR3 DNA, CDR3 protein, J gene, clone size, V gene, D gene. A D gene is named only where the DNA matches it firmly. Size values are once, few and many counts, or a class for expanded clones, and some rows have none.

TGTGCTAGCAGCTCGGACATCAGGGATACGCAGTATTTT | CASSSDIRDTQYF | TRBJ2-3 | few | TRBV7-7 | .
TGCAGTGCTCATCTACCCGGACTAGCGGGGGATGCAGATACGCAGTATTTT | CSAHLPGLAGDADTQYF | TRBJ2-3 | few | TRBV20-1 | TRBD2
TGCGCCAGCAGCCAGGGGCAGGGGGGCACCTACGAGCAGTACTTC | CASSQGQGGTYEQYF | TRBJ2-7 | . | TRBV4-3 | .
TGTGCCAGCAGCTTAGATCCAGTCAGCTATGGCTACACCTTC | CASSLDPVSYGYTF | TRBJ1-2 | . | TRBV11-2 | .
TGTGCCAGCAGTTTTTGGGTTGAGCAGTTCTTC | CASSFWVEQFF | TRBJ2-1 | many | TRBV12-3/TRBV12-4 | .
TGCGCCAGCAGCCAAGATAAGGCTCTTGGATCGAATGAGCAGTTCTTC | CASSQDKALGSNEQFF | TRBJ2-1 | . | TRBV4-1 | .
TGTGCCAGCAGCCCTTCGTTTGGGGCGGATACGCAGTATTTT | CASSPSFGADTQYF | TRBJ2-3 | few | TRBV7-9 | .
TGTGCCAGCAGCTTAGAGGACAGGAGTCAAGAGACCCAGTACTTC | CASSLEDRSQETQYF | TRBJ2-5 | . | TRBV7-2 | TRBD1
TGTGCCACCAGTGGGGAATCCGGGGAGCTGTTTTTT | CATSGESGELFF | TRBJ2-2 | . | TRBV24-1 | .
TGTGCCAGCAGCTTTGAAGGTCCGACAAGGGAGACCCAGTACTTC | CASSFEGPTRETQYF | TRBJ2-5 | . | TRBV5-5 | .
TGTGCCAGCAGCTGGCAGGCAGGAGGTGGCTACACCTTC | CASSWQAGGGYTF | TRBJ1-2 | . | TRBV7-2 | .
TGTGCCAGCAGCCAGGGACTAGCGGGTACAGATACGCAGTATTTT | CASSQGLAGTDTQYF | TRBJ2-3 | many | TRBV7-2 | TRBD2
TGTGCCAGCAGCTTACGGAAGGGGACTAGCGGGTCCAATGAGCAGTTCTTC | CASSLRKGTSGSNEQFF | TRBJ2-1 | few | TRBV7-8 | TRBD2
TGTGCCAGCAGCTCGGGGCTTGGACAGCCCCAGCATTTT | CASSSGLGQPQHF | TRBJ1-5 | . | TRBV7-3 | .
TGTGCCAGCAGTTACCCCCAGGGACCCTCCTACGAGCAGTACTTC | CASSYPQGPSYEQYF | TRBJ2-7 | few | TRBV6-2/TRBV6-3 | .
TGTGCCACCGGATGGCAGCCCCGTCAGAAAGCTTTCTTT | CATGWQPRQKAFF | TRBJ1-1 | . | TRBV15 | .
TGCAGCGTTTATTCGACAGGAAAAGATGAAAAACTGTTTTTT | CSVYSTGKDEKLFF | TRBJ1-4 | . | TRBV29-1 | .
TGTGCCAGCAGCCAGGGGGGGAGCGGGCAGCCCCAGCATTTT | CASSQGGSGQPQHF | TRBJ1-5 | . | TRBV5-6 | TRBD1
TGTGCCAGCAGTTTCGTACAGGGCTATGGCTACACCTTC | CASSFVQGYGYTF | TRBJ1-2 | . | TRBV12-3/TRBV12-4 | .
TGTGCCAGCAGGGACCTCCAAGAGACCCAGTACTTC | CASRDLQETQYF | TRBJ2-5 | . | TRBV6-2/TRBV6-3 | .
TGTGCCAGCAGCTATAGAGGGGGCAGCTTTGACGAGCAGTACTTC | CASSYRGGSFDEQYF | TRBJ2-7 | . | TRBV7-3 | TRBD1
TGCAGTGCTATAGAAGAAAGCTCCTACAATGAGCAGTTCTTC | CSAIEESSYNEQFF | TRBJ2-1 | . | TRBV20-1 | .
TGTGCCAGCAGTTTTAGGTGGGAGGGGACTGAAGCTTTCTTT | CASSFRWEGTEAFF | TRBJ1-1 | . | TRBV12-3/TRBV12-4 | .
TGTGCCAGCAGTGTGAGGGGGCAAACAGATACGCAGTATTTT | CASSVRGQTDTQYF | TRBJ2-3 | . | TRBV2 | TRBD1
TGTGCCAGCAGTCCCCCTGGGGTTTGGCTGTTTTTT | CASSPPGVWLFF | TRBJ1-4 | few | TRBV28 | .